The clone carrying this TCR beta chain was picked up many times. The antigen is undetermined. Uncontrolled infection, other autoimmune disease, pregnancy and lactation each barred patients from inclusion. The CDR3 sequence is 16 residues long. V trimming: 2 bases; J trimming: 9 bases; junction bases outside the gene matches: 9. Germline V lookup: CDR1 ENHRY, CDR2 SYGVKD. The entry originates in a study of T cells in Graves' hyperthyroidism and ophthalmopathy. RNA transcripts gave rise to amplified TCR beta CDR3 regions. The TCR CDR3 was amplified in a first-round RT-PCR using the HTBI primer set. MiXCR, run by TCRdb on the multiplex PCR reads, gives a single entry per CDR3 protein. The table has about 570,000 distinct CDR3 sequences, under 60% seen once. General observations from the study: It was a median approximately 7.1 months before onset that the model predicted ophthalmopathy. Researchers found most expanded thyroid clonotypes above 0.001 in blood as well. Classification by a 13 V-J model distinguished ophthalmopathy from stable hyperthyroidism.

The clonotype was recovered from an adult woman with Graves' disease, either hyperthyroidism or ophthalmopathy (not recorded which). The chain employs TRBV10-3 and TRBJ1-6; 8 bases fit TRBD1. The sequenced sample consisted of peripheral blood or thyroid tissue (not recorded which). CDR3 bases: TGTGCCATCAGTGAGCCGACAGGGGTGGGCGGTTCACCCCTCCACTTT. This encodes CAISEPTGVGGSPLHF.